This TCR beta chain stems from a study of T cell responses to AZD1222 COVID-19 vaccine. There are 17 residues in the CDR3. CDR1 and CDR2 from the germline V gene are LGHNA and YNFKEQ. Trimming cost V 2 bases and J 7 bases; bases outside gene matches: 10. Repertoires were generated with immunoSEQ multiplex PCR, while TCRdb's copy carries only in-frame clones and drops some. The sample yields approximately 170,000 clones, 91% seen once. On this clone itself: Its specificity is not known.

Study-level results: Seropositive AZD1222 recipients at baseline numbered only five or six. Possibly, clonal diversity was underestimated; donors were largely white British and included more females. Vaccination with two AZD1222 doses was followed by a rise in Spike-specific TCR breadth and depth.

V and J are TRBV4-2 and TRBJ2-7; 14 bases are shared with TRBD2. This TCR derives from an adult in good health. The material was peripheral blood, obtained on day 0 of AZD1222 vaccination. This CDR3 is CASSQWRSGTSGSEQYF. The CDR3, as DNA: TGTGCCAGCAGCCAATGGCGGAGCGGGACTAGCGGGAGTGAGCAGTACTTC.